The 7 T cell receptor beta chains given below trace back to one sample, sequenced in a study of T cell changes during pregnancy in multiple sclerosis (dated by TCRdb to about 2019). Libraries were constructed by the immunoSEQ multiplex PCR assay. As stored in TCRdb, this immuneACCESS dataset retains in-frame rearrangements with V and J assigned. A fraction of the clones does not appear; measured against another copy, unresolved V genes explain less than half of the discrepancy, and the remainder lacks a known reason. This sample is represented by 58,000 or so clones; 92% of them were singletons. The top ten clones comprise roughly 2.3% of the sample. Here the sequenced sample was peripheral blood, taken in the first trimester of pregnancy. Receptors were obtained from a female donor with multiple sclerosis, enrolled in a pregnancy study.

V usage is TRBV15 and J usage is TRBJ1-1; D is unresolved. Trimming took 0 bases from V and 3 from J, leaving 5 bases between them. The CDR3 extends over 13 amino acids. Per the germline V gene, CDR1 is LNHNV and CDR2 is YYDKDF (reference sequence). The chain's CDR3 is CATSRDQYTEAFF. CDR3 coding DNA: TGTGCCACCAGCAGAGATCAGTACACTGAAGCTTTCTTT.

This chain uses TRBV6-1 with TRBJ2-1, with a tentative D call TRBD1 (5 bases). V dropped 4 bases and J dropped 2 bases, with 12 bases sitting between them. Germline V gene data show CDR1 as MNHNS and CDR2 as SASEGT. The CDR3 is 15 amino acids. The CDR3 loop is CASSVDRLAYNEQFF. CDR3 nucleotides: TGTGCCAGCAGTGTTGACAGATTGGCCTACAATGAGCAGTTCTTC.

The V call is TRBV6-5, the J call TRBJ2-5; 7 bases agree with TRBD2. The ends lost 6 bases at V and 9 bases at J; junction bases unmatched: 7. From germline, CDR1 is MNHEY and CDR2 SVGAGI. The CDR3 has 12 amino acids. The chain's CDR3 is CASSAPRGAQYF. For the CDR3, the DNA is TGTGCCAGCAGCGCCCCCCGGGGGGCCCAGTACTTC.

The chain couples TRBV11-3 to TRBJ2-7; 9 nucleotides line up with TRBD1. There are 17 residues in the CDR3. Germline trimming cut 0 bases from V and 5 bases from J; bases unmatched to any gene: 11. Germline values: CDR1 SGHNT, CDR2 YENEEA. The CDR3 DNA is TGTGCCAGCAGCTTAGAGGTTTCGGGACAGGGTCGGAACGAGCAGTACTTC. Its translation is CASSLEVSGQGRNEQYF.

This clone was seen a single time. The chain has TRBV19 and TRBJ1-5; 9 bases align to TRBD1. V lost 5 bases to trimming and J lost 0 bases; unmatched junction nucleotides: 11. This CDR3 has 18 residues. CDR1 is LNHDA, CDR2 SQIVND, per germline (reference sequence). The CDR3 DNA is TGTGCCAGTAGTCCACAGGGGGCGCGGATCTATAGCAATCAGCCCCAGCATTTT. Its protein is CASSPQGARIYSNQPQHF.

V and J are TRBV2 and TRBJ1-1, with no clear D. There are 13 residues in the CDR3. V lost 2 bases, J lost 4 bases, and 8 bases lay in between. The V gene's germline CDR1 is SNHLY and CDR2 FYNNEI. CDR3 in DNA: TGTGCCAGCAGTGAACCCAGGTCCACTGAAGCTTTCTTT. It translates to CASSEPRSTEAFF. The full variable domain, completed using reference TRBV2 and TRBJ1-1, is EPEVTQTPSHQVTQMGQEVILRCVPISNHLYFYWYRQILGQKVEFLVSFYNNEISEKSEIFDDQFSVERPDGSNFTLKIRSTKLEDSAMYFCASSEPRSTEAFFGQGTRLTVV.

The rearrangement joins TRBV28 to TRBJ1-5, with 7 bases matching TRBD1. The CDR3 loop spans 15 amino acids. The V segment lost 6 bases and the J segment 6 bases; nucleotides outside the gene matches: 11. CDR1 is MDHEN and CDR2 is SYDVKM in the germline V gene. The CDR3 loop reads CASRPGDREAQPQHF. Here the CDR3 DNA reads TGTGCCAGCAGACCTGGAGACAGGGAGGCTCAGCCCCAGCATTTT.